This note documents a single T cell receptor (beta chain) sequence. This clone was observed a single time. Its recognized antigen is unknown. No clone much larger than this one lies a single base away; base qualities are absent. The entry originates in a study of blood T cell repertoires in COVID-19 (dated by TCRdb to 2018 to 2020). Turning to the overall study: Samples covering the acute and convalescent phases of COVID-19 were provided by collaborators in the United States, Italy and Spain. The prospective study material was composed of cDNA or gDNA derived from T cells, B-cell-depleted T cells, or PBMCs. Deeply sampled blood TCRbeta repertoires from subjects exposed to, actively infected with, or recovered from COVID-19 were included in the dataset. A freely available public database, intended as a resource for researchers studying the immune response to SARS-CoV-2, is where the repertoires were released. Samples were obtained from the ongoing ImmuneRACE study (first 160 participants) and from 1,200 or so subjects provided by 6 global collaborators. Nearly every sample came with metadata listing a de-identified subject ID, COVID-19 status, age in years and sex. HLA class I and class II types, where available, came from metadata supplied by the sample provider rather than from assay-based typing.

Whole blood was collected in K2EDTA tubes by collaborating institutions according to the institutions' own protocols. For TCRbeta analysis, collaborators shipped samples as frozen whole blood, isolated PBMCs, or DNA extracted from either of those sample types. Beyond this particular receptor, the publication reports: Clinical and demographic metadata were provided uncurated, with the amount varying by source and participant.

The CDR3 holds 17 amino acids from the cysteine to the phenylalanine. Of the read, only the CDR3 DNA is kept; its 51 bases are in frame from base 1. CDR1 and CDR2 were assigned from the germline V gene as SGHDT and YYEEEE. From V the trimming removes 6 bases and from J it removes 2 bases, while the gene matches leave 11 bases of the junction unaccounted for. The immunoSEQ Assay, a bias-controlled multiplex PCR, was used to amplify TCRbeta CDR3 regions from genomic DNA. Processing in the source paper ran as follows. The number of nucleated cells in each sample was estimated by amplification of reference gene primers within the assay. To quantify the absolute abundance of each unique TCRbeta CDR3 rearrangement, sequence reads were collapsed and filtered. For each sample, productive Simpson clonality was calculated as the square root of Simpson's diversity index over productive rearrangements. TCRdb's version of the immuneACCESS table is confined to in-frame rearrangements and falls short of the full clone set. An unresolved V gene accounts for under half of the shortfall where checked; the remainder is of unknown origin. The V and J calls and clone size come from that table; D and trimming were worked out from the DNA. This sample lists more than 150,000 clones; approximately 78% were detected once. Roughly 2.8% of the sample belongs to the ten largest clones.

The sequenced material came from peripheral blood. The chain links TRBV5-6 with TRBJ2-1, with TRBD1 matching 10 junction bases. This TCR was sampled from a woman aged 80 or over with active or convalescent COVID-19. CDR3 region: CASTQLGTGAPYNEQFF. The base sequence is TGTGCCAGCACGCAACTGGGGACAGGGGCCCCCTACAATGAGCAGTTCTTC.